Following are 12 T cell receptor beta chains from one sample sequenced in a study of shared clonotypes between healthy human individuals. Sequencing was performed with immunoSEQ multiplex PCR; in TCRdb, only in-frame clones are kept and a portion is missing. The data contain roughly 810,000 clones, approximately 97% of them singletons. Naive CD8 cells were CD45RO-negative, positively selected for CCR7, excluding terminally differentiated effector memory CD45RA+ cells. The sequenced sample was naive CD8+ T cells sorted from blood. Source of these receptors: a man in his thirties or forties in good health.

This clone was observed a single time. The CDR3 DNA reads TGCGCCAGCAGCCAAGATAGTCGGGGGGGCTGGGGTACTGAAGCTTTCTTT. This translates into CASSQDSRGGWGTEAFF. This chain links TRBV4-1 with TRBJ1-1, with D possibly TRBD1 on 6 matching bases. CDR1 MGHRA and CDR2 YSYEKL come from the germline V gene. This CDR3 is built from 17 residues. The V end lost 0 bases, the J end lost 5 bases, and 19 bases lay between the germline ends.

This chain uses TRBV2 with TRBJ2-1, with D possibly TRBD2 on 5 matching bases. V was trimmed by 2 bases and J by 3 bases, leaving 14 bases between them. The germline CDR1 and CDR2 sequences are SNHLY and FYNNEI. This CDR3 is 16 amino acids long. DNA of the CDR3: TGTGCCAGCAGTGAACGGACTCCTAACTTCTACAATGAGCAGTTCTTC. Its translation is CASSERTPNFYNEQFF.

This clone was found a few times. This sample also contains other DNA sequences that code for the same CDR3. CDR3 nucleotides: TGCAGCGTTGTAGACAGGGGCGTCGAGCAGTACTTC. Translating gives CSVVDRGVEQYF. The J gene is TRBJ2-7, the V gene TRBV29-1; 8 positions match TRBD1. Germline CDR1 is SQVTM and CDR2 is ANQGSEA. The CDR3 covers 12 residues. With V trimmed by 4 bases and J by 6 bases, 5 bases remained unmatched.

The chain carries TRBV4-3 and TRBJ1-2; no definite D call. Germline loops: CDR1 LGHNA, CDR2 YSLEER. This CDR3 region has 15 residues. Trimming took 0 bases from V and 5 from J, leaving 13 bases between them. CDR3 coding DNA: TGCGCCAGCAGCCAAGATATGGGCAGCCCATATGGCTACACCTTC. It encodes CASSQDMGSPYGYTF.

V and J are TRBV19 and TRBJ1-1; D remains ambiguous. This CDR3 is built from 14 residues. Per the germline V gene, CDR1 is LNHDA and CDR2 is SQIVND (reference sequence). Trimming removed 5 bases from V and 4 bases from J, with 14 bases in between. CDR3 nucleotides: TGTGCCAGTAGTTTTACAGTCGATGGCACTGAAGCTTTCTTT. This encodes CASSFTVDGTEAFF.

About this clone: This same CDR3 is encoded by further DNA sequences in the sample. In DNA form, the CDR3 reads TGCGCCAGCTCTCCTACAGGGGGCACTGAAGCTTTCTTT. Translation: CASSPTGGTEAFF. This chain joins TRBV4-1 and TRBJ1-1; 8 bases map to TRBD1. The junction had 6 bases not matched to a gene; V was cut back by 8 bases and J by 4 bases. The CDR3 is 13 residues long. CDR1 is MGHRA, CDR2 YSYEKL, per germline.

The J gene is TRBJ2-1, the V gene TRBV27, with D perhaps TRBD1 or TRBD2 (5 bases each). The CDR3 spans 15 residues. Between the trimmed V and J ends, which lost 7 bases and 7 bases, there was a span of 20 bases. Germline V CDR1 and CDR2: MNHEY, SMNVEV (reference sequence). DNA for the CDR3: TGTGCCAGCACACCGTACGGGGCCCGGAGTAATGAGCAGTTCTTC. Its protein product is CASTPYGARSNEQFF.

CDR3: CASSQGTGYLSYEQYF. CDR3 nucleotides: TGCGCCAGCAGCCAAGGGACAGGGTACCTCAGCTACGAGCAGTACTTC. The rearrangement joins TRBV4-1 to TRBJ2-7; 8 nucleotides match TRBD1. Germline values: CDR1 MGHRA, CDR2 YSYEKL. J was trimmed by 3 bases and V by 1 base; bases with no gene match: 8. The CDR3 contains 16 residues.

J is TRBJ2-1 and V is TRBV29-1, with a weak D call TRBD1 (6 bases). CDR1 is SQVTM, CDR2 ANQGSEA, per germline. The ends were cut back, 1 base at V and 5 bases at J, with 12 bases in the middle. The CDR3 spans 14 residues. The CDR3 sequence: CSVEGQASNNEQFF. The CDR3 DNA sequence: TGCAGCGTTGAAGGACAGGCGTCTAACAATGAGCAGTTCTTC.

The J gene is TRBJ2-1, the V gene TRBV4-3; TRBD2 aligns across 8 bases. The CDR3 extends over 16 amino acids. The germline V gene has CDR1 LGHNA and CDR2 YSLEER. Trimming cost V 4 bases and J 7 bases; bases outside gene matches: 12. CDR3 DNA: TGCGCCAGCAGCCCGGAAGGGGGTAGCGGGATTAATGAGCAGTTCTTC. Translating gives CASSPEGGSGINEQFF.

V usage is TRBV14 and J usage is TRBJ2-7; D remains ambiguous. CDR1 is SGHDN and CDR2 is FVKESK in the germline V gene. This CDR3 comprises 14 residues. V lost 1 base, J lost 3 bases, and 10 bases lay in between. The CDR3 nucleotides read TGTGCCAGCAGCCAAGCTCACAGTTACTACGAGCAGTACTTC. Its protein product is CASSQAHSYYEQYF.

The chain carries TRBV5-8 and TRBJ2-5, with a weak D call TRBD2 (5 bases). V was pared by 7 bases and J by 2 bases, with 21 bases between. This CDR3 has 16 amino acids. Germline CDR1 is SGHTS and CDR2 is YDEGEE. CDR3 nucleotide sequence: TGTGCCAGCGGTCGTACCCCGGGATACCATCAAGAGACCCAGTACTTC. This encodes CASGRTPGYHQETQYF.